Presented here are 10 T cell receptor beta chains from one specimen sequenced in a study of PD-1 blockade in classical Hodgkin lymphoma. With no exception, relapse followed autologous stem cell transplantation in all patients, and brentuximab vedotin exposure varied. TCRdb's copy holds only in-frame clones and misses some; the assay was immunoSEQ multiplex PCR. The sample lists more than 85,000 clones; roughly 91% were seen once. Sequences were derived from peripheral blood mononuclear cells (PBMCs), sampled before the second cycle of nivolumab. The receptors derive from a human donor with classical Hodgkin lymphoma.

This sequence joins TRBV18 and TRBJ1-2; TRBD1 matches at 7 bases. Germline lookup yields CDR1 KGHSH and CDR2 LQKENI. The CDR3 is 16 amino acids. Trimming at V came to 1 base and at J to 3 bases, leaving 8 bases not matched to a gene. The CDR3 bases are TGTGCCAGCTCACCACGGGAGACAGGGTCAGACTATGGCTACACCTTC. As protein: CASSPRETGSDYGYTF.

The V and J genes are TRBV5-1 and TRBJ2-1, with D maybe TRBD1 (6 bases). The V gene's germline CDR1 is SGHRS and CDR2 YFSETQ. The ends were cut back, 4 bases at V and 4 bases at J, with 9 bases in the middle. The length of the CDR3 is 13 residues. The CDR3 DNA sequence: TGCGCCAGCAGCATGGACAGTTACAATGAGCAGTTCTTC. This codes for CASSMDSYNEQFF.

V and J are TRBV27 and TRBJ2-7; D may be TRBD2 (5 bases). This CDR3 region has 14 residues. The germline V and J ends were trimmed by 6 bases and 3 bases, with 15 bases remaining between them. CDR1 and CDR2 (germline): MNHEY, SMNVEV (reference sequence). DNA of the CDR3: TGTGCCAGCAGCCCGGGAAGGGTCCACTACGAGCAGTACTTC. Translated: CASSPGRVHYEQYF.

The gene calls are TRBV19 and TRBJ2-7, with a weak D call TRBD2 (5 bases). CDR3 length: 14 amino acids. Germline assignment: CDR1 LNHDA and CDR2 SQIVND (reference sequence). V gave up 3 bases and J gave up 5 bases, with 14 bases separating them. CDR3 coding DNA: TGTGCCAGTAGTATTGGAGGCTACGGAAACGAGCAGTACTTC. Its translation is CASSIGGYGNEQYF.

The J gene is TRBJ1-1, the V gene TRBV6-1; the D is unclear. The CDR3 runs 14 residues. Trimming removed 2 bases at V and 1 base at J, with 8 bases between. Germline V gene sequence: CDR1 MNHNS, CDR2 SASEGT. The CDR3 DNA follows: TGTGCCAGCAGTGAAACATCCTGGAACACTGAAGCTTTCTTT. Translation gives CASSETSWNTEAFF.

V and J are TRBV30 and TRBJ1-1; 7 bases agree with TRBD1. Losses at the gene ends were 0 bases for V and 1 base for J; bases not matched to a gene: 5. This CDR3 contains 15 residues. Germline V lookup: CDR1 GTSNPN, CDR2 SVGIG (reference sequence). The CDR3 sequence is CAWSVWDRWNTEAFF. For the CDR3, the DNA is TGTGCCTGGAGTGTATGGGACAGATGGAACACTGAAGCTTTCTTT.

The chain recombines TRBV10-1 with TRBJ2-2, with TRBD1 matching 8 bases. CDR3 length equals 15 residues. The V and J ends lost 2 bases and 7 bases, in that order; junction bases with no gene match: 6. Germline V CDR1 and CDR2: WNHNN, SYGVQD (reference sequence). The CDR3 DNA is TGCGCCAGCAGTGAGGCAGGGGGCATTGACGGGGAGCTGTTTTTT. Its translation: CASSEAGGIDGELFF.

The chain joins TRBV7-8 to TRBJ2-7; TRBD2 matches 7 bases. CDR1 and CDR2 from the germline V gene are SGHVS and FQNEAQ. The CDR3 has 14 amino acids. With V trimmed by 4 bases and J by 1 base, 4 bases remained unmatched. CDR3 residues: CASSWGGRSYEQYF. The DNA of the CDR3 is TGTGCCAGCAGCTGGGGGGGAAGGTCCTACGAGCAGTACTTC.

V and J are TRBV18 and TRBJ2-3; TRBD2 agrees at 8 bases. Trimming at V came to 3 bases and at J to 5 bases, leaving 4 bases not matched to a gene. The CDR3 spans 14 residues. Germline lookup yields CDR1 KGHSH and CDR2 LQKENI. As DNA, the CDR3 is TGTGCCAGCTCACCGACTAGCGAGTTAGATACGCAGTATTTT. Translation gives CASSPTSELDTQYF.

The gene calls are TRBV4-1 and TRBJ1-5; D not certain. The V end lost 4 bases, the J end lost 8 bases, and 9 bases lay between the germline ends. Germline V gives CDR1 MGHRA, CDR2 YSYEKL. This CDR3 has 12 amino acids. CDR3 sequence: CASSPPGKPQHF. In DNA, the CDR3 is TGCGCCAGCAGCCCCCCTGGGAAGCCCCAGCATTTT.